This T cell receptor beta chain was captured by sequencing in a study of vaccination effects on CD4 cells after COVID-19. The CDR3 has 17 amino acids. Germline CDR1 reads MNHNS; CDR2 reads SASEGT. Trimming left V 2 bases short and J 8 bases short, with 22 bases between. Subsequent to 10 days of culture, CD4+ T cells were isolated. Of the BNT162b2 and mRNA-1273 vaccines, participants received two doses of one or the other. Profiled with immunoSEQ multiplex PCR; TCRdb holds only in-frame clones, not every one. Of fewer than 60,000 clones listed, around 84% were seen once; the top ten hold 3.5% to 5%. This clone was detected a few times. Its antigen is currently unknown.

This sample comprised CD4+ T cells from PBMCs cultured without peptide, obtained after COVID-19 vaccination. This chain connects TRBV6-1 to TRBJ1-3; perhaps TRBD1 as D (6 bases). This sequence was found in a human donor who received a COVID-19 vaccine. The CDR3 DNA reads TGTGCCAGCAGTGAACCCGTTTGGTTAGCAGGGGCGGACACCATATATTTT. Encoded protein: CASSEPVWLAGADTIYF.